This T cell receptor beta chain was captured in a study of T-cell reconstitution after alpha-beta-depleted transplantation in children. Preparation of the TCRbeta library involved a method that used unique molecular identifiers. Using its own MiXCR run on the PCR reads, TCRdb lists one record per CDR3 protein. The sample lists about 540,000 distinct CDR3 sequences; 18% were seen once. In this sample, this clonotype turned up a few times. The CDR3 totals 16 residues. V shed 3 bases and J 4 bases; nucleotides not matched to a gene: 9. The specimen was PBMCs from the stem cell graft donor, collected from the stem cell graft. This rearrangement joins TRBV12-3 or TRBV12-4 to TRBJ2-5; 9 bases map to TRBD2. The origin of this receptor is a human donor who donated a stem cell graft to a child with acute lymphoblastic leukemia. CDR3: CASSLGLAEERETQYF. In DNA form, the CDR3 reads TGTGCCAGCAGTTTGGGACTAGCAGAAGAAAGAGAGACCCAGTACTTC.